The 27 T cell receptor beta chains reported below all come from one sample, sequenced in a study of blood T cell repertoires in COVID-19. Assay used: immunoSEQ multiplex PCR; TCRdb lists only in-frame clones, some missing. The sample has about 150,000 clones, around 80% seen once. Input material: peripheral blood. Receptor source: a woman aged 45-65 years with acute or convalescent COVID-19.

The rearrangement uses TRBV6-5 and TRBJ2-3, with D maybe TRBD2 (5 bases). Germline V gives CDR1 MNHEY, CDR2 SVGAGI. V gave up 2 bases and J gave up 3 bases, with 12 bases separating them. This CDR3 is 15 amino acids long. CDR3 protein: CASSYTQTITDTQYF. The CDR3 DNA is TGTGCCAGCAGTTACACTCAGACTATTACAGATACGCAGTATTTT.

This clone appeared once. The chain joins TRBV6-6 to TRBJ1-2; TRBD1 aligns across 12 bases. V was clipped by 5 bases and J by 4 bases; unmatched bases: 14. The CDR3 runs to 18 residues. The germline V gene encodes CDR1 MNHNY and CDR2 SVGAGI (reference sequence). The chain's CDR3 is CASSLKRDRGQASYGYTF. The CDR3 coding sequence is TGTGCCAGCAGTCTGAAACGGGACAGGGGGCAGGCGAGCTATGGCTACACCTTC.

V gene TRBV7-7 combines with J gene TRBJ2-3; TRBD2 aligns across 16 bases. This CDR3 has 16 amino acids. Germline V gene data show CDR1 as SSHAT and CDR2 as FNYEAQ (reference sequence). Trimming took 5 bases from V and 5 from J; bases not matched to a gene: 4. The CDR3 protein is CASSPGTSGRGDTQYF. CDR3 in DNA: TGTGCCAGCAGCCCTGGGACTAGCGGGAGGGGAGATACGCAGTATTTT. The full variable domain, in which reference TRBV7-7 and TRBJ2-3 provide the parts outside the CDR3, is GAGVSQSPRYKVTKRGQDVTLRCDPISSHATLYWYQQALGQGPEFLTYFNYEAQPDKSGLPSDRFSAERPEGSISTLTIQRTEQRDSAMYRCASSPGTSGRGDTQYFGPGTRLTVL.

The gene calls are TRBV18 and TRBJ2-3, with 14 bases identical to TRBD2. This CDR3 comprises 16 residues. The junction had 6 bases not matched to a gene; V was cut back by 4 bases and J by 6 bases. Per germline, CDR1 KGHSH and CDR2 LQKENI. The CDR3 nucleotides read TGTGCCAGCTCACGACTAGCGGGGGGGCCCGGCGATACGCAGTATTTT. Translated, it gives CASSRLAGGPGDTQYF.

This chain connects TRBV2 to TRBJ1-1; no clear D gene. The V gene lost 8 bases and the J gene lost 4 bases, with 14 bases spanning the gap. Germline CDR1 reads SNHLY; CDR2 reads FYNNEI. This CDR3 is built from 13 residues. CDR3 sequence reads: CASRGSLGTEAFF. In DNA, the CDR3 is TGTGCCAGCCGAGGATCCCTGGGCACTGAAGCTTTCTTT.

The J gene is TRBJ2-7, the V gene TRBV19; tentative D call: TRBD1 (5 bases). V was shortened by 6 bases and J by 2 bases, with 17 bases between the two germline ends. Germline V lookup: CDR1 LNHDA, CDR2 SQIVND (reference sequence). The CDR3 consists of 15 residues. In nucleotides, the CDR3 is TGTGCCAGTAGCTCCCGACAGAGAGGAGCCTACGAGCAGTACTTC. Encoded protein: CASSSRQRGAYEQYF. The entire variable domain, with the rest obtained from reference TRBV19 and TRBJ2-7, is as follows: DGGITQSPKYLFRKEGQNVTLSCEQNLNHDAMYWYRQDPGQGLRLIYYSQIVNDFQKGDIAEGYSVSREKKESFPLTVTSAQKNPTAFYLCASSSRQRGAYEQYFGPGTRLTVT.

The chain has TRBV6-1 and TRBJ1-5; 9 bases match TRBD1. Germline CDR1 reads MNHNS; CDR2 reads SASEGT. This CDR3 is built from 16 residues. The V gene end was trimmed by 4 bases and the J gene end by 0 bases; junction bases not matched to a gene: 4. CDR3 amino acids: CASSGETGGSNQPQHF. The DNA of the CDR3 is TGTGCCAGCAGTGGCGAGACAGGGGGTAGCAATCAGCCCCAGCATTTT.

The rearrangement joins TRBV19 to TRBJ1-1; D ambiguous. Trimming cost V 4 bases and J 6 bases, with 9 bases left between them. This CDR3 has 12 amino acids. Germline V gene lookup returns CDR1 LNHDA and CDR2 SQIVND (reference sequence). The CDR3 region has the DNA TGTGCCAGTAGTAATATCCCAGCTGAAGCTTTCTTT. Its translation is CASSNIPAEAFF.

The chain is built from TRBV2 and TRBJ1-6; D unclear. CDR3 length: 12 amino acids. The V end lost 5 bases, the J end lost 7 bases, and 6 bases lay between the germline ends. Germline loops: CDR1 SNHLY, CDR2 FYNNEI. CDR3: CASSRGNSPLHF. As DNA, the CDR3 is TGTGCCAGCAGTCGAGGAAATTCACCCCTCCACTTT.

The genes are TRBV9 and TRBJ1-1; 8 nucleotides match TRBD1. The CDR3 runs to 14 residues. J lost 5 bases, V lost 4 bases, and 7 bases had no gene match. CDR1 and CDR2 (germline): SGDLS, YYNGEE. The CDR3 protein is CASSPGGSGTEAFF. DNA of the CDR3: TGTGCCAGCAGCCCAGGGGGCTCGGGGACTGAAGCTTTCTTT.

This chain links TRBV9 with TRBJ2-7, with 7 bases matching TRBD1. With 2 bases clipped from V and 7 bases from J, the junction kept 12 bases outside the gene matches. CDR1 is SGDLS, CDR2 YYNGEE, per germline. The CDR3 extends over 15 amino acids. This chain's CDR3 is CASSVQGRGMLEQYF. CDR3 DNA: TGTGCCAGCAGCGTGCAAGGCAGGGGGATGTTGGAGCAGTACTTC.

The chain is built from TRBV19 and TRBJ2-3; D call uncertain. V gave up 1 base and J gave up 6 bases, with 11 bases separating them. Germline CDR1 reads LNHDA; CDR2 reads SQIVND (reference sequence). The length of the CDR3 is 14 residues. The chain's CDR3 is CASSIGLRWDTQYF. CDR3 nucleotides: TGTGCCAGTAGTATAGGCCTCCGGTGGGATACGCAGTATTTT.

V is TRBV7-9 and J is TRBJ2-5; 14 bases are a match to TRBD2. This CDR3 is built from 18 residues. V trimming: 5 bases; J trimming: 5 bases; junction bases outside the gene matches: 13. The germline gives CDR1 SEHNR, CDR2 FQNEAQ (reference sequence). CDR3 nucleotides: TGTGCCAGCAGCCTGCCCGGGACTAGCGGGAGTAGTAGGGAGACCCAGTACTTC. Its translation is CASSLPGTSGSSRETQYF.

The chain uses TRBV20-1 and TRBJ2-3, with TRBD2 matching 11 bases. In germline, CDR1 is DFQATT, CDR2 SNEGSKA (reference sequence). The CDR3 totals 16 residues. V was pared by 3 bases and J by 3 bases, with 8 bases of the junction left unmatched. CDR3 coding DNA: TGCAGTGCTAGTAGCGGACTAGCGGGTACTACAGATACGCAGTATTTT. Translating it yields CSASSGLAGTTDTQYF.

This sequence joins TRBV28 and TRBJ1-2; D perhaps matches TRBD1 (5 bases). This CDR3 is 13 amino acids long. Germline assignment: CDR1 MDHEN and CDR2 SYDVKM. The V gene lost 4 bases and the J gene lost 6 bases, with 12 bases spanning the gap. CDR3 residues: CASSWNRGDGYTF. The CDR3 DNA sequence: TGTGCCAGCAGTTGGAATCGGGGGGATGGCTACACCTTC.

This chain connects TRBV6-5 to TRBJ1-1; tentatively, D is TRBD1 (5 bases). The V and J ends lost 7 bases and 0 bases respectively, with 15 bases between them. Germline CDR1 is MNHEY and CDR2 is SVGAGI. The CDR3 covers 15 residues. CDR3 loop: CASIRTLRVNTEAFF. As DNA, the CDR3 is TGTGCCAGCATTAGGACACTTCGGGTGAACACTGAAGCTTTCTTT.

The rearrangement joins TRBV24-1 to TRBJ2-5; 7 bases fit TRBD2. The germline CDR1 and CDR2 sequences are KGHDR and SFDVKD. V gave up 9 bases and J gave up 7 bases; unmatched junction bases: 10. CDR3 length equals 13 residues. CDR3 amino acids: CATASSGEGTQYF. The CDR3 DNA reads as TGTGCCACCGCTTCGTCGGGGGAGGGGACCCAGTACTTC.

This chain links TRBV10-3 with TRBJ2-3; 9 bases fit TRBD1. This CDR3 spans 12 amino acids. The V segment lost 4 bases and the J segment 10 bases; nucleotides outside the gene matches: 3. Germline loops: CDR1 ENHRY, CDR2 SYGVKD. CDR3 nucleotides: TGTGCCATCAGTGTGGGGACAGGGTCGCAGTATTTT. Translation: CAISVGTGSQYF.

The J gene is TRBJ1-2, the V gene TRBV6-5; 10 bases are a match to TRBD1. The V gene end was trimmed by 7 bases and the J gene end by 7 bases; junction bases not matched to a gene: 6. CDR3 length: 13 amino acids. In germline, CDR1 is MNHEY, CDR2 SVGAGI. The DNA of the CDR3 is TGTGCCAGCAAACGACAGGGGGCGGTTGGCTACACCTTC. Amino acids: CASKRQGAVGYTF.

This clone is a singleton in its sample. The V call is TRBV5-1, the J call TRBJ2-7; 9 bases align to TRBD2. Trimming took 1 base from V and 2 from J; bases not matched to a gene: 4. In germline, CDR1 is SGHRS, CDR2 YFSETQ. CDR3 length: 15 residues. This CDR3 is CASSLSAGGPYEQYF. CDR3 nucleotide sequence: TGCGCCAGCAGCTTGTCAGCGGGAGGCCCCTACGAGCAGTACTTC.

The CDR3 sequence: CASSLDRARSYEQYF. The CDR3 DNA follows: TGTGCCAGCAGCCTGGACAGGGCACGCTCCTACGAGCAGTACTTC. The chain has TRBV7-2 and TRBJ2-7, with 8 bases lining up with TRBD1. CDR3 size: 15 residues. The germline CDR1 and CDR2 sequences are SGHTA and FQGNSA. With 5 bases clipped from V and 0 bases from J, the junction kept 6 bases outside the gene matches.

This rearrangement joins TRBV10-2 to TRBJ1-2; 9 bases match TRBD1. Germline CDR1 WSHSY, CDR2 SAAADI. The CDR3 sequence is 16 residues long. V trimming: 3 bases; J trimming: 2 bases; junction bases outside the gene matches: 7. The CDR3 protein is CASSDSPTGGNYGYTF. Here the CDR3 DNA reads TGCGCCAGCAGTGATAGCCCGACAGGGGGGAACTATGGCTACACCTTC.

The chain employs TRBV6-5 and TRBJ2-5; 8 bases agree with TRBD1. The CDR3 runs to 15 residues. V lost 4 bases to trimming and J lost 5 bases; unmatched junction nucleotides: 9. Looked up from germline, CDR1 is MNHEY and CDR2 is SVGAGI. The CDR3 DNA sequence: TGTGCCAGCAGTTGGCAGGGGGCCGCCGCGGAGACCCAGTACTTC. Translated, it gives CASSWQGAAAETQYF.

The chain's CDR3 is CASSLVIGGGLNTEAFF. CDR3 DNA: TGTGCCAGCAGCTTGGTGATAGGGGGAGGGTTGAACACTGAAGCTTTCTTT. J is TRBJ1-1 and V is TRBV5-4, with a possible D match to TRBD1 (6 bases). The V gene lost 0 bases and the J gene lost 0 bases, with 15 bases spanning the gap. The germline V gene has CDR1 SGHNT and CDR2 YYREEE (reference sequence). This CDR3 is built from 17 residues. The complete variable domain, with remaining parts taken from reference TRBV5-4 and TRBJ1-1, reads ETGVTQSPTHLIKTRGQQVTLRCSSQSGHNTVSWYQQALGQGPQFIFQYYREEENGRGNFPPRFSGLQFPNYSSELNVNALELDDSALYLCASSLVIGGGLNTEAFFGQGTRLTVV.

This CDR3 reads CASSSTGGQPQHF. CDR3 nucleotide sequence: TGTGCCAGCAGTTCAACAGGGGGTCAGCCCCAGCATTTT. The chain has TRBV27 and TRBJ1-5; the match to TRBD1 covers 8 bases. The CDR3 runs 13 residues. The junction had 2 bases not matched to a gene; V was cut back by 4 bases and J by 6 bases. CDR1 and CDR2 from the germline V gene are MNHEY and SMNVEV (reference sequence).

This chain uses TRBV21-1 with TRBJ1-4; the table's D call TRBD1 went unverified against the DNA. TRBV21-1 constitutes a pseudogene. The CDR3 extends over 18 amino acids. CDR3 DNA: TGTGCCAGCAGCCCTGTTTATCTTGGGACAGGGGGCGGTGAAAAACTGTTTTTT. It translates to CASSPVYLGTGGGEKLFF.

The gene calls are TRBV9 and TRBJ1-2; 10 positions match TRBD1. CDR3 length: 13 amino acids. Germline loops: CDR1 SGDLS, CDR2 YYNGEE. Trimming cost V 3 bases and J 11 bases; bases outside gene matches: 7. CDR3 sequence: CASSAGQGGHYTF. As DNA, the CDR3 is TGTGCCAGCAGCGCCGGACAGGGGGGCCATTACACCTTC.